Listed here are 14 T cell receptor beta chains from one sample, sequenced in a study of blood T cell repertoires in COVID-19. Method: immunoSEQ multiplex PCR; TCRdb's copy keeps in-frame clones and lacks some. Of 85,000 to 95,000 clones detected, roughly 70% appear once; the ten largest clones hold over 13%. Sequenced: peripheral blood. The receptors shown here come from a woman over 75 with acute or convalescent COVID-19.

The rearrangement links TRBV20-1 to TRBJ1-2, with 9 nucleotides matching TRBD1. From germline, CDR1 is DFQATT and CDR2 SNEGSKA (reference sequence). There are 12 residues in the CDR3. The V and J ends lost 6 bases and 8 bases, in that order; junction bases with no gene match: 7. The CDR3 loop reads CSASTGGGGYTF. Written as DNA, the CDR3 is TGCAGTGCGAGTACAGGGGGCGGAGGCTACACCTTC.

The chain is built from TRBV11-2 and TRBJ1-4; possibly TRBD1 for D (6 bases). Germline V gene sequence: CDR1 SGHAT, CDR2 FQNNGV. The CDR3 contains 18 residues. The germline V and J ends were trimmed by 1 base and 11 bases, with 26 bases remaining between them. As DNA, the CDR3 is TGTGCCAGCAGCTTAGGAGAGAGGAAGCGGGACACCCCCAGGAAACTGTTTTTT. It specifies CASSLGERKRDTPRKLFF.

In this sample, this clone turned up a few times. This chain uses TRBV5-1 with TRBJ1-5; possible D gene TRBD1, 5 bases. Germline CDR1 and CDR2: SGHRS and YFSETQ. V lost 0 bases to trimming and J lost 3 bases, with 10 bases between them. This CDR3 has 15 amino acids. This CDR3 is CASSLGGTTNQPQHF. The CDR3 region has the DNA TGCGCCAGCAGCTTGGGGGGGACTACCAATCAGCCCCAGCATTTT.

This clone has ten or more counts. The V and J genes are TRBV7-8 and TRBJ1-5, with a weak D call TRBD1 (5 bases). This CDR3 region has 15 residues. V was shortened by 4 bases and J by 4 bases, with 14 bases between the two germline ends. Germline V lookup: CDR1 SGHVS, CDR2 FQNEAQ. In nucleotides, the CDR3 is TGTGCCAGCAGCTCCCAGGGTGGTCGGAATCAGCCCCAGCATTTT. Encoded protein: CASSSQGGRNQPQHF.

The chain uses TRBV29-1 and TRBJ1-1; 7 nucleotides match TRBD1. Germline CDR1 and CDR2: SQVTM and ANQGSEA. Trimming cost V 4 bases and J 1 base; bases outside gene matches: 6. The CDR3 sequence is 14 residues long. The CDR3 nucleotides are TGCAGCGTTGTGGGGACAGTTACGAACACTGAAGCTTTCTTT. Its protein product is CSVVGTVTNTEAFF. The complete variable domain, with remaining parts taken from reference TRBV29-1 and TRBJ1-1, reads SAVISQKPSRDICQRGTSLTIQCQVDSQVTMMFWYRQQPGQSLTLIATANQGSEATYESGFVIDKFPISRPNLTFSTLTVSNMSPEDSSIYLCSVVGTVTNTEAFFGQGTRLTVV.

The CDR3 loop reads CASSLETGVNTEAFF. Written as DNA, the CDR3 is TGTGCCAGCAGCTTAGAAACGGGGGTAAACACTGAAGCTTTCTTT. The chain is built from TRBV7-9 and TRBJ1-1; D might be TRBD1 (5 bases). The V gene's germline CDR1 is SEHNR and CDR2 FQNEAQ (reference sequence). The CDR3 is made up of 15 amino acids. V was cut by 1 base and J by 2 bases, with 11 bases left in between.

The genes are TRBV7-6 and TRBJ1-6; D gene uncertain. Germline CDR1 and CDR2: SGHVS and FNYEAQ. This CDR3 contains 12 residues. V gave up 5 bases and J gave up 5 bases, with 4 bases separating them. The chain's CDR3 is CASSTNNSPLHF. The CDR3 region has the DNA TGTGCCAGCAGCACTAATAATTCACCCCTCCACTTT.

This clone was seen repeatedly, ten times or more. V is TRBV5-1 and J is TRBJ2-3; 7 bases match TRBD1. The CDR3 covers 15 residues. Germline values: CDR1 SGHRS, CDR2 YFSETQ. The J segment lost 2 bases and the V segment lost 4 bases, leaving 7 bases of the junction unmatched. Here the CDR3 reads CASSIGQDDTDTQYF. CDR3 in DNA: TGCGCCAGCAGCATAGGACAGGATGACACAGATACGCAGTATTTT.

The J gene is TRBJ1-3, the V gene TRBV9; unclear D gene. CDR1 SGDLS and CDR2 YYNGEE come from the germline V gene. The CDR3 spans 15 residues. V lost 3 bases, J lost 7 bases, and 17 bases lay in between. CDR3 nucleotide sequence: TGTGCCAGCAGCGGCGGGTTAACCATGGGGAACACCATATATTTT. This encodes CASSGGLTMGNTIYF.

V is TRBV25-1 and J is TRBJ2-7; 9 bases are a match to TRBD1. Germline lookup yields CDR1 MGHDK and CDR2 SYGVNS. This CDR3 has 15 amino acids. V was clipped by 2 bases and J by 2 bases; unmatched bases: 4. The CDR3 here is CASSEPGQGAYEQYF. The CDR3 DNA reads TGTGCCAGCAGTGAACCGGGACAGGGTGCCTACGAGCAGTACTTC.

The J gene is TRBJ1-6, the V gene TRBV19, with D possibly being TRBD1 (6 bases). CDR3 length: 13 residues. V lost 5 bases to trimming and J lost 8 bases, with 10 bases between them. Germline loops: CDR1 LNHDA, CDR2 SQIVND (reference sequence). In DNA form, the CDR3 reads TGTGCCAGTAGTCCCAGGACAGATTCACCCCTCCACTTT. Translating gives CASSPRTDSPLHF.

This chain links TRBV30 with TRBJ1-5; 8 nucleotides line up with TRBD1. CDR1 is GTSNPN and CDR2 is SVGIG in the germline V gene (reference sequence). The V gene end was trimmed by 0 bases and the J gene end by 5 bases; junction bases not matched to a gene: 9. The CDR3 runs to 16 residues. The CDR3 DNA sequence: TGTGCCTGGAGTGTACGTGGCAGGGGGCTGGATCAGCCCCAGCATTTT. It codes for CAWSVRGRGLDQPQHF. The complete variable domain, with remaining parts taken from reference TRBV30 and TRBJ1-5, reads SQTIHQWPATLVQPVGSPLSLECTVEGTSNPNLYWYRQAAGRGLQLLFYSVGIGQISSEVPQNLSASRPQDRQFILSSKKLLLSDSGFYLCAWSVRGRGLDQPQHFGDGTRLSIL.

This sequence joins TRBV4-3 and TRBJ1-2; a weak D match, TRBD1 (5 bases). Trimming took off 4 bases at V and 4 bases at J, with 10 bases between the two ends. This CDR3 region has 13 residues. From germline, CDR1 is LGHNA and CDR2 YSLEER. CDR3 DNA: TGCGCCAGCAGCCTGACAGCTGCCTATGGCTACACCTTC. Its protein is CASSLTAAYGYTF.

CDR3 DNA sequence: TGCGCCAGCAGCTTGGGGGGACAGGGAGACACTGAAGCTTTCTTT. This encodes CASSLGGQGDTEAFF. The J gene is TRBJ1-1, the V gene TRBV5-1; 9 bases fit TRBD1. CDR3 length equals 15 residues. Germline values: CDR1 SGHRS, CDR2 YFSETQ. The trim removed 0 bases at V and 3 bases at J, leaving 3 bases unmatched.